Below, 14 T cell receptor beta chains from the same sample are listed, as sequenced in a study of shared clonotypes between healthy human individuals. The data were produced by immunoSEQ multiplex PCR, yet TCRdb's version contains in-frame clones alone and is incomplete. The profile covers approximately 2,300,000 clones, with roughly 90% appearing a single time and 0.3% to 0.4% taken by the ten largest. Sequenced input: naive CD4+ T cells from PBMCs. The subset: CD45RA+ positively selected. Receptors were obtained from a man between 18 and 35 years old in good health. Some clones in this sample may be carry-over from other donors' samples.

This clone was seen only once. The chain recombines TRBV11-2 with TRBJ2-7, with 8 bases identical to TRBD2. Trimming at V came to 0 bases and at J to 2 bases, leaving 3 bases not matched to a gene. In germline, CDR1 is SGHAT, CDR2 FQNNGV. The CDR3 is 15 residues long. CDR3 nucleotide sequence: TGTGCCAGCAGCTTAGATACAGCGGGGGCCTACGAGCAGTACTTC. Translated: CASSLDTAGAYEQYF.

This chain joins TRBV21-1 and TRBJ2-7. TRBV21-1 is termed a pseudogene. This CDR3 spans 18 amino acids. In nucleotides, the CDR3 is TGTGCCAGCAGCAATTCGCCCCACTCGGGGCTGCTCTCCTACGAGCAGTACTTC. Translated, it gives CASSNSPHSGLLSYEQYF.

V usage is TRBV27 and J usage is TRBJ1-5; no definite D call. The ends were cut back, 3 bases at V and 2 bases at J, with 14 bases in the middle. This CDR3 is built from 16 residues. Germline CDR1 is MNHEY and CDR2 is SMNVEV (reference sequence). The CDR3 loop reads CASSLSGIPRNQPQHF. Here the CDR3 DNA reads TGTGCCAGCAGTTTGTCGGGAATTCCCCGCAATCAGCCCCAGCATTTT.

The rearrangement uses TRBV30 and TRBJ2-5; 8 nucleotides agree with TRBD1. From germline, CDR1 is GTSNPN and CDR2 SVGIG (reference sequence). The CDR3 runs to 16 residues. V was clipped by 1 base and J by 4 bases; unmatched bases: 11. This CDR3 is CAWSGGQGSFGETQYF. As DNA, the CDR3 is TGTGCCTGGAGTGGTGGACAGGGAAGTTTTGGAGAGACCCAGTACTTC.

In the case of this clone: This CDR3 is also generated by other DNA sequences in the sample. The chain employs TRBV4-1 and TRBJ2-5; 14 positions agree with TRBD2. Germline V gives CDR1 MGHRA, CDR2 YSYEKL. The ends lost 3 bases at V and 2 bases at J; junction bases unmatched: 5. The CDR3 has 17 amino acids. The CDR3: CASSHLTSGREQETQYF. For the CDR3, the DNA is TGCGCCAGCAGCCACTTGACTAGCGGGAGGGAACAAGAGACCCAGTACTTC.

A note on this clone: Other DNA sequences in the sample encode the same CDR3. This chain links TRBV28 with TRBJ2-7; 7 bases agree with TRBD2. This CDR3 has 12 amino acids. The germline V gene encodes CDR1 MDHEN and CDR2 SYDVKM. With 5 bases clipped from V and 4 bases from J, the junction kept 2 bases outside the gene matches. In DNA, the CDR3 is TGTGCCAGCAGTCTTAGCGGGTACGAGCAGTACTTC. Protein sequence: CASSLSGYEQYF.

The chain joins TRBV7-8 to TRBJ2-3; D may be TRBD2 (6 bases). The germline CDR1 and CDR2 sequences are SGHVS and FQNEAQ. V lost 5 bases and J lost 0, with 21 bases in between. The CDR3 covers 18 residues. CDR3 sequence reads: CASSPTHIAEPSTDTQYF. The CDR3 DNA reads TGTGCCAGCAGCCCGACCCATATAGCGGAACCTAGCACAGATACGCAGTATTTT.

Comment on this clone: Other DNA sequences in this specimen translate into the identical CDR3. V and J are TRBV9 and TRBJ1-3; D is ambiguous. The CDR3 contains 16 residues. Germline V gene lookup returns CDR1 SGDLS and CDR2 YYNGEE. Trimming removed 0 bases from V and 0 bases from J, with 10 bases in between. The CDR3 loop is CASSVASGNSGNTIYF. The CDR3 region has the DNA TGTGCCAGCAGCGTAGCTAGCGGGAACTCTGGAAACACCATATATTTT. Supplemented by reference TRBV9 and TRBJ1-3, the full variable domain reads DSGVTQTPKHLITATGQRVTLRCSPRSGDLSVYWYQQSLDQGLQFLIQYYNGEERAKGNILERFSAQQFPDLHSELNLSSLELGDSALYFCASSVASGNSGNTIYFGEGSWLTVV.

The chain couples TRBV9 to TRBJ1-1, with TRBD1 identical over 8 bases. The CDR3 length is 14 residues. Germline-derived CDR1 and CDR2 are SGDLS and YYNGEE. V was pared by 3 bases and J by 4 bases, with 5 bases of the junction left unmatched. Here the CDR3 DNA reads TGTGCCAGCAGCGGTTTAGACAGGGGCACTGAAGCTTTCTTT. Translated, it gives CASSGLDRGTEAFF.

This sequence joins TRBV10-3 and TRBJ1-5; D not resolved. Trimming removed 0 bases at V and 3 bases at J, with 12 bases between. The CDR3 extends over 16 amino acids. The germline CDR1 and CDR2 sequences are ENHRY and SYGVKD. CDR3: CAISESGETVNQPQHF. In DNA form, the CDR3 reads TGTGCCATCAGTGAGTCTGGGGAAACGGTCAATCAGCCCCAGCATTTT.

This sequence joins TRBV4-1 and TRBJ2-2; TRBD2 matches at 11 bases. The CDR3 loop spans 20 amino acids. CDR1 and CDR2 (germline): MGHRA, YSYEKL. The V gene end was trimmed by 3 bases and the J gene end by 8 bases; junction bases not matched to a gene: 20. The CDR3 protein is CASSQGPFGVAGGRPGELFF. The CDR3, as DNA: TGCGCCAGCAGCCAGGGGCCCTTTGGTGTAGCGGGAGGGCGTCCTGGGGAGCTGTTTTTT.

The V and J genes are TRBV2 and TRBJ2-3; D may be TRBD1 (5 bases). V dropped 6 bases and J dropped 1 base, with 26 bases sitting between them. CDR3 size: 19 residues. Germline lookup yields CDR1 SNHLY and CDR2 FYNNEI. This CDR3 reads CASSHWTGSQGLGTDTQYF. CDR3 nucleotide sequence: TGTGCCAGCAGCCATTGGACGGGCTCTCAGGGTTTAGGCACAGATACGCAGTATTTT.

The chain uses TRBV7-9 and TRBJ1-1, with D unresolved. CDR1 and CDR2 from the germline V gene are SEHNR and FQNEAQ (reference sequence). V dropped 5 bases and J dropped 9 bases, with 16 bases sitting between them. This CDR3 spans 13 amino acids. As DNA, the CDR3 is TGTGCCAGCAGCAATGTGGCGGCGCGACAAGCTTTCTTT. Amino acid sequence: CASSNVAARQAFF.

CDR3 sequence (DNA): TGTGCCAGCAGTTTATCTCCCCTCGCGACTAGCGGGAGGGGGGATACGCAGTATTTT. It yields the protein CASSLSPLATSGRGDTQYF. The rearrangement links TRBV28 to TRBJ2-3; 14 positions agree with TRBD2. Trimming took 1 base from V and 6 from J; bases not matched to a gene: 12. The V gene's germline CDR1 is MDHEN and CDR2 SYDVKM. The CDR3 consists of 19 residues.